The clone carrying this TCR beta chain was counted only a few times. Its antigen is currently unknown. Losses at the gene ends were 0 bases for V and 3 bases for J; bases not matched to a gene: 3. Per the germline V gene, CDR1 is SGDLS and CDR2 is YYNGEE. The CDR3 totals 17 residues. TCRdb re-derived calls from the 5' RACE reads in MiXCR, one entry per CDR3 protein. The table lists around 280,000 distinct CDR3 sequences, about 8% of them singletons. The data stem from a study of identical twins. The study, taken as a whole, reports: Out-of-frame TCR alpha sharing observed in monozygotic twins exceeded model estimates. Weaker excess twin sharing was observed in beta out-of-frame sequences.

These same data were also listed under a study on yellow fever vaccine responses in identical twins.

The receptor comes from a young woman in good health. Sequencing was performed on memory (CD45RO+) T cells sorted from blood. The chain employs TRBV9 and TRBJ2-2; 12 positions agree with TRBD2. The CDR3 sequence: CASSVERLAGDTGELFF. CDR3 nucleotide sequence: TGTGCCAGCAGCGTAGAAAGACTAGCGGGAGACACCGGGGAGCTGTTTTTT.